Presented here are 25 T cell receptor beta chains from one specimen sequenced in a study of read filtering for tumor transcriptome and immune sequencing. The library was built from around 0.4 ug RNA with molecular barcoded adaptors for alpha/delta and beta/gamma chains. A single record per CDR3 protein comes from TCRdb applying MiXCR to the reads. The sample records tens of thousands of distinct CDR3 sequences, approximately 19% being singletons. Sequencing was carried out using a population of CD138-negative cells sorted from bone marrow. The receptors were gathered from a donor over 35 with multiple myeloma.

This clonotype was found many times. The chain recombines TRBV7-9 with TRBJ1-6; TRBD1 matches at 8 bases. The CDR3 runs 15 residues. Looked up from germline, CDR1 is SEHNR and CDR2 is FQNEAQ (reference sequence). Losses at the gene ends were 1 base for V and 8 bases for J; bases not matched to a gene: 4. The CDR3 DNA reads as TGTGCCAGCAGCTTAGTCAGGGGGCTTGATTCACCCCTCCACTTT. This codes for CASSLVRGLDSPLHF.

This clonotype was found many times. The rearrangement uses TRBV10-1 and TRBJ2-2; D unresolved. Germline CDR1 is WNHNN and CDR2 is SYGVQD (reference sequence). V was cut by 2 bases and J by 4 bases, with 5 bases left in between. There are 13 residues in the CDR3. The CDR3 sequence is CASSESLTGELFF. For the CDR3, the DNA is TGCGCCAGCAGTGAGAGCCTCACCGGGGAGCTGTTTTTT.

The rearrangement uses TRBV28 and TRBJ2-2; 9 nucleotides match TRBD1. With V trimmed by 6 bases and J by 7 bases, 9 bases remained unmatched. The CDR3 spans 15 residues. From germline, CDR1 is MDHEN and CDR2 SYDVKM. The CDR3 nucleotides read TGTGCCAGCAGGATACAGGGGGCTTCTGTCGGGGAGCTGTTTTTT. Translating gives CASRIQGASVGELFF.

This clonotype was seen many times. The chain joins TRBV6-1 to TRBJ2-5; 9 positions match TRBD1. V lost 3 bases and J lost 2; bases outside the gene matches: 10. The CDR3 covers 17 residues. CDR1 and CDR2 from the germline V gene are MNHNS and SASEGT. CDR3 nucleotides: TGTGCCAGCAGTGATAACCGAGGAGGGACAGGGCAAGAGACCCAGTACTTC. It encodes CASSDNRGGTGQETQYF.

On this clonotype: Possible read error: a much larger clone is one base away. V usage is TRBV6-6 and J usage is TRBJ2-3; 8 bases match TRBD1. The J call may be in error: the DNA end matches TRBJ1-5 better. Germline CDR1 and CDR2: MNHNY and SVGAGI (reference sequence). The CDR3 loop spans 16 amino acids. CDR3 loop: CASSYQTGDGTDTQHF. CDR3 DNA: TGTGCCAGCAGTTACCAGACAGGGGACGGCACAGATACGCAGCATTTT.

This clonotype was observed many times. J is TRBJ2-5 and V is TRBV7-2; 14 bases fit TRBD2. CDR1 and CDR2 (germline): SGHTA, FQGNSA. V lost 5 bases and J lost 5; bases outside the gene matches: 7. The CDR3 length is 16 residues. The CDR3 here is CASSATSGRAGETQYF. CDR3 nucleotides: TGTGCCAGCAGCGCGACTAGCGGGAGGGCCGGGGAGACCCAGTACTTC. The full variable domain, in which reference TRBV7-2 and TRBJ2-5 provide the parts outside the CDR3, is GAGVSQSPSNKVTEKGKDVELRCDPISGHTALYWYRQSLGQGLEFLIYFQGNSAPDKSGLPSDRFSAERTGGSVSTLTIQRTQQEDSAVYLCASSATSGRAGETQYFGPGTRLLVL.

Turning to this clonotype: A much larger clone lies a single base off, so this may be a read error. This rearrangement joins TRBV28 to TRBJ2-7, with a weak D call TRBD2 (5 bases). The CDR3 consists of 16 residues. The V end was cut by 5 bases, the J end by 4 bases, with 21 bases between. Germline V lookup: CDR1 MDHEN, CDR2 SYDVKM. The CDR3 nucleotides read TGTGCCAGCAGTACCCGAGCCGGGGTTCTTCTTTACGAGCAGTACTTC. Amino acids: CASSTRAGVLLYEQYF.

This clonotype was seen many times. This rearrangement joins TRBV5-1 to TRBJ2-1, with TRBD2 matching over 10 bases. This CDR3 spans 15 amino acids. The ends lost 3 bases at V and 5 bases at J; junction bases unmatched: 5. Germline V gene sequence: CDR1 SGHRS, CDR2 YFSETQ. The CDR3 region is CASSSGLANHNEQFF. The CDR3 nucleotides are TGCGCCAGCAGCTCGGGACTAGCGAACCACAATGAGCAGTTCTTC.

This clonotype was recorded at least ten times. CDR3 sequence reads: CASSLEPGQGYEQYF. In DNA, the CDR3 is TGTGCCAGCAGCTTAGAGCCGGGACAGGGCTACGAGCAGTACTTC. The J gene is TRBJ2-7, the V gene TRBV7-8; TRBD1 matches 9 bases. In germline, CDR1 is SGHVS, CDR2 FQNEAQ. The V and J ends lost 1 base and 3 bases, in that order; junction bases with no gene match: 4. There are 15 residues in the CDR3.

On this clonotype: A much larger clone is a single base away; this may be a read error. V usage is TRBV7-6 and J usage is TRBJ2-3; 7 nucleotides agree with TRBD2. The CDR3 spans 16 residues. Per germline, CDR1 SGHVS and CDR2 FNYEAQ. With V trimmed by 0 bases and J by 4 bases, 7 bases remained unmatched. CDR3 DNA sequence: TGTGCCAGCAGCTTAGCCCGGCGGGAGATTGCAGATACGCAGTATTTT. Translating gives CASSLARREIADTQYF. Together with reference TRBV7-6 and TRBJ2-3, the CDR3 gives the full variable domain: GAGVSQSPRYKVTKRGQDVALRCDPISGHVSLYWYRQALGQGPEFLTYFNYEAQQDKSGLPNDRFSAERPEGSISTLTIQRTEQRDSAMYRCASSLARREIADTQYFGPGTRLTVL.

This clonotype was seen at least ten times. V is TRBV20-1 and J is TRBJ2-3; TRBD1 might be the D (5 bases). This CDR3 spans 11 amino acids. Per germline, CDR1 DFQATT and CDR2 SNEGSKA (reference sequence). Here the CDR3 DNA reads TGCCAACAGGAGCCCACAGATACGCAGTATTTT. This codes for CQQEPTDTQYF.

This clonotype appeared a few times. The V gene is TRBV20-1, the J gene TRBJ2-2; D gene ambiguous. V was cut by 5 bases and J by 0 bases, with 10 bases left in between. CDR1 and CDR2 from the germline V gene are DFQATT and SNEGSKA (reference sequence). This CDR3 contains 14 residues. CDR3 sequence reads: CSAAKIANTGELFF. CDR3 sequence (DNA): TGCAGTGCTGCTAAAATCGCGAACACCGGGGAGCTGTTTTTT.

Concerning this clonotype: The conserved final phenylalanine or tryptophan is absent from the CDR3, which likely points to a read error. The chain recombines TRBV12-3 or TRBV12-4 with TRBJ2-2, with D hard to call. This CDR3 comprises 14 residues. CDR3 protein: CAGSSTQYTGELFV. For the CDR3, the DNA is TGTGCCGGCAGTTCTACCCAGTACACCGGGGAGCTGTTTGTT.

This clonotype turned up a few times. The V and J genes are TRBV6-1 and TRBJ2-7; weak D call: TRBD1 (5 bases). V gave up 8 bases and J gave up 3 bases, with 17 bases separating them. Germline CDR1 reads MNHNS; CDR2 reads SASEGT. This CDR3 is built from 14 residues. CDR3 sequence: CASLLTATHYEQYF. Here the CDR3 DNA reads TGTGCCAGCCTACTGACAGCTACCCACTACGAGCAGTACTTC.

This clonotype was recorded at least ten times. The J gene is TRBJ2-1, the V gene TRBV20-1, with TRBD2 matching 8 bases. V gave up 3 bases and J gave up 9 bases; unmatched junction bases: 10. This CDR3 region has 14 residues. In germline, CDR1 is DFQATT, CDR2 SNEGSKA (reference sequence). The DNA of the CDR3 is TGCAGTGCTAGCCATCCGGGAGGGCCCACTGAGCAGTTCTTC. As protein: CSASHPGGPTEQFF.

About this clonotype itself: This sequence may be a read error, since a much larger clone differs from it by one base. This CDR3 is CASSFLTVSNQPLHF. DNA of the CDR3: TGTGCCAGCAGTTTCTTGACAGTGAGCAATCAGCCCCTGCATTTT. The chain combines TRBV28 with TRBJ1-5; D may be TRBD1 (5 bases). Germline CDR1 and CDR2: MDHEN and SYDVKM. The CDR3 is 15 residues long.

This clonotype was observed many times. CDR3 in amino acids: CATIRDNEKLFF. CDR3 DNA sequence: TGTGCCACCATACGGGATAATGAAAAACTGTTTTTT. This chain uses TRBV7-9 with TRBJ1-4; D is undetermined. The CDR3 has 12 amino acids. V was clipped by 10 bases and J by 4 bases, with 10 bases between them. Germline loops: CDR1 SEHNR, CDR2 FQNEAQ (reference sequence).

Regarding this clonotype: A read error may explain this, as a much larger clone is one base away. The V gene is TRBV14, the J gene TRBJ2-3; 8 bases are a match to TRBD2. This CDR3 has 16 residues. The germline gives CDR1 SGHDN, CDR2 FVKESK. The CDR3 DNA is TGTGCCAGCCGCCAACGGGGGGGACAATTCACAGATACGCAGTATTTT. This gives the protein CASRQRGGQFTDTQYF.

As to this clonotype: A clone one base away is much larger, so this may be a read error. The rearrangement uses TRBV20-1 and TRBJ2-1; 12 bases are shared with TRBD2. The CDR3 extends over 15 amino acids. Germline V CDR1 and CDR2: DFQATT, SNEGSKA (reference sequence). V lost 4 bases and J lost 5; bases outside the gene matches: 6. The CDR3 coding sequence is TGCAGTGCTACCCGACTAGCGGGAGCCCACAATGAGCAGTTCTTC. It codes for CSATRLAGAHNEQFF.

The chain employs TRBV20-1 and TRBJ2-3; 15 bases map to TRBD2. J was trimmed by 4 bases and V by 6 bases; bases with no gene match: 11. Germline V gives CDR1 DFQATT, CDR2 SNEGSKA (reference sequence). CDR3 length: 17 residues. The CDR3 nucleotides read TGCAGTGCCAATACGGGACTAGCGGGAGGAGGGGCAGATACGCAGTATTTT. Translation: CSANTGLAGGGADTQYF.

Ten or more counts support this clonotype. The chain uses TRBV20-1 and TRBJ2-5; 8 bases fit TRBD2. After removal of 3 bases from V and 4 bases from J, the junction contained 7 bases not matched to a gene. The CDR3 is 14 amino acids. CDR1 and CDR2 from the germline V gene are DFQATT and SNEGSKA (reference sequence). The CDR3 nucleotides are TGCAGTGCTAGTCGGGGGGGGGGAGGAGAGACCCAGTACTTC. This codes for CSASRGGGGETQYF.

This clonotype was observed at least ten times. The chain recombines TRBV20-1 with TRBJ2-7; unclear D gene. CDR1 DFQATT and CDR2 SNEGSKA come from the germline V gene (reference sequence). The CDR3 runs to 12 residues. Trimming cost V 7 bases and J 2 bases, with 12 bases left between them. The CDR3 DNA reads TGCAGTGAGGGCAGGAGTACCTACGAGCAGTACTTC. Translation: CSEGRSTYEQYF.

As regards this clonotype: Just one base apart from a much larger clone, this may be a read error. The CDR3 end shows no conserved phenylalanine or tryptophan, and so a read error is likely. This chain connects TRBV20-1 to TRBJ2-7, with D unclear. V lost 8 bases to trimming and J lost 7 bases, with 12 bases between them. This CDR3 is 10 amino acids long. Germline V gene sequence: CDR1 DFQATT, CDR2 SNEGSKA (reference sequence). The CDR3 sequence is CSPALKEQYL. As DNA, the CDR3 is TGCAGTCCGGCGTTGAAAGAGCAGTACTTA.

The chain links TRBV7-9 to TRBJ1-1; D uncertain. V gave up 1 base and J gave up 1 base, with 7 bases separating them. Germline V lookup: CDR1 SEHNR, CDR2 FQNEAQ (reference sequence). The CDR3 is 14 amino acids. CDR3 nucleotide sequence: TGTGCCAGCAGCTTAGGGGTGGCGAACACTGAAGCTTTCTTT. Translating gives CASSLGVANTEAFF.

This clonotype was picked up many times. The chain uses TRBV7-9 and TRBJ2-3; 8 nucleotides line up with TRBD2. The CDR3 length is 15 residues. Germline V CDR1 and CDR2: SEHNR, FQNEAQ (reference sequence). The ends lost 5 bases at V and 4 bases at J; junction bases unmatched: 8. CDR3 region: CASSRTGGPSDTQYF. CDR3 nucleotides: TGTGCCAGCAGCCGAACGGGGGGGCCTTCAGATACGCAGTATTTT. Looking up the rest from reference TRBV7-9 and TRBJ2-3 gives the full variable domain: DTGVSQNPRHKITKRGQNVTFRCDPISEHNRLYWYRQTLGQGPEFLTYFQNEAQLEKSRLLSDRFSAERPKGSFSTLEIQRTEQGDSAMYLCASSRTGGPSDTQYFGPGTRLTVL.